The TCR beta chain under discussion was sequenced for a study of blood T cell repertoires in COVID-19. Profiled with immunoSEQ multiplex PCR; TCRdb holds only in-frame clones, not every one. The sample contains a few hundred thousand clones, 80% to 90% of which appear only once. Enrollees, about 18 to 89 years old, lived in fewer than 25 US areas. V dropped 6 bases and J dropped 5 bases, with 22 bases sitting between them. The germline gives CDR1 MNHEY, CDR2 SMNVEV (reference sequence). The CDR3 consists of 16 residues. This clone was seen just once. This receptor was taken from a man between 25 and 39 years old who had recovered from COVID-19. Material for sequencing was PBMCs or T cells enriched from blood (not recorded which). The J gene is TRBJ1-2, the V gene TRBV27; D possibly corresponds to TRBD1 (6 bases). The CDR3 protein is CASSSRPVGQKYGYTF. The CDR3 DNA reads as TGTGCCAGCAGCAGCCGGCCAGTTGGACAGAAATATGGCTACACCTTC.